This T cell receptor (beta chain) was sequenced during a study of molecular identifiers for immune sequencing clone quantification. CDR3 size: 13 residues. V trimming: 5 bases; J trimming: 5 bases; junction bases outside the gene matches: 5. From germline, CDR1 is LNHDA and CDR2 SQIVND (reference sequence). Study-wide points: Molecules of identical TCR sharing a barcode could underestimate highly expanded clone sizes. Jurkat TCR RNA spiked in from one cell could reportedly be detected among about a million naive cells.

Bulk TCR library preparation followed previously described methods with listed TCR primers. TCRdb re-called the PCR reads through MiXCR, storing one row per CDR3 protein. The sample has some 590,000 distinct CDR3 sequences; roughly 27% are singletons. About this clonotype: Its target is not known.

Sequenced sample: naive CD8+ T cells from blood, with Jurkat cell RNA spiked in. Regarding subset: FACS-sorted CD8+CD4-CCR7+CD45RA+ naive T cells. V is TRBV19 and J is TRBJ2-7; 8 positions match TRBD1. The sequence came from a human donor in good health. Some libraries in this study had Jurkat cell RNA spiked in. This CDR3 reads CASSPGQVHEQYF. CDR3 sequence (DNA): TGTGCCAGTAGTCCGGGACAGGTCCACGAGCAGTACTTC.